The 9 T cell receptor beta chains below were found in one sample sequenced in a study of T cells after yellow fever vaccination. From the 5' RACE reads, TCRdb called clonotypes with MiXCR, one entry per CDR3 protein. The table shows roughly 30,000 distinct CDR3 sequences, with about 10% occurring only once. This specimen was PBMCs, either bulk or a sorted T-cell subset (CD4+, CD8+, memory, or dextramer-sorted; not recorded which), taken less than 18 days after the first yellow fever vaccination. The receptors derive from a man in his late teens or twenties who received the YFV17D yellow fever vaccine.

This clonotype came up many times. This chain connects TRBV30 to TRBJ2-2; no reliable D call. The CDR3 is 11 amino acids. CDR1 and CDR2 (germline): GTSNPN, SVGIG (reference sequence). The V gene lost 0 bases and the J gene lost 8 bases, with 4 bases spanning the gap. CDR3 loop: CAWSVVGELFF. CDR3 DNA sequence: TGTGCCTGGAGTGTAGTGGGGGAGCTGTTTTTT.

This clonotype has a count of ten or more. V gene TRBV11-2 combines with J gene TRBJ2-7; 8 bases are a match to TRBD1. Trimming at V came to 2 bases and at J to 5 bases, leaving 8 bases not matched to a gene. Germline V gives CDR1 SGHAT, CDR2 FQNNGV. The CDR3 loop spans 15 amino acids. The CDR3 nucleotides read TGTGCCAGCAGCTTAATCCAGGGGGCTACCCACGAGCAGTACGTC. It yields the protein CASSLIQGATHEQYV.

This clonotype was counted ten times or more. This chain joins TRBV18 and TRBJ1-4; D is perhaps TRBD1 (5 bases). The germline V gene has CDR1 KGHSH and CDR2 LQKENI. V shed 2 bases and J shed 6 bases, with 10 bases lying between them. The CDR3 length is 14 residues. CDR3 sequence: CASSPSLTDEKLFF. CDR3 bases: TGTGCCAGCTCACCATCGTTGACAGATGAAAAACTGTTTTTT.

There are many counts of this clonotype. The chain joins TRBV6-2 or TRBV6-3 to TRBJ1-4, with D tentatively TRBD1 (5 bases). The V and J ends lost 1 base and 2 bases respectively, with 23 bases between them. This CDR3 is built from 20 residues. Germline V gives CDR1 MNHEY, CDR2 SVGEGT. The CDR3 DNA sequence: TGTGCCAGCAGTTACTACCCCATTTCCGGGACTGCGTCCACTAATGAAAAACTGTTTTTT. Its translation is CASSYYPISGTASTNEKLFF.

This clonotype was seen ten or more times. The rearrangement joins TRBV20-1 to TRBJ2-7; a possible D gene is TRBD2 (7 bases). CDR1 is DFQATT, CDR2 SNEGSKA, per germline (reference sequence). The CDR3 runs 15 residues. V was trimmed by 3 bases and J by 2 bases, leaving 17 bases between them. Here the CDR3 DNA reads TGCAGTGCTAGGGGGGGGGCTAGCGACCCCTACGAGCAGTACTTC. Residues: CSARGGASDPYEQYF.

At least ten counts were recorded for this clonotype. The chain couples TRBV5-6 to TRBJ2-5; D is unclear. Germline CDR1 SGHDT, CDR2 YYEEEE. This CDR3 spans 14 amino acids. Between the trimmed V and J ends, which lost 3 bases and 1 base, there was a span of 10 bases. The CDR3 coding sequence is TGTGCCAGCAGCTCCGGACCCTTCCAAGAGACCCAGTACTTC. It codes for CASSSGPFQETQYF. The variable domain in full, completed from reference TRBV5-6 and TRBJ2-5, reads DAGVTQSPTHLIKTRGQQVTLRCSPKSGHDTVSWYQQALGQGPQFIFQYYEEEERQRGNFPDRFSGHQFPNYSSELNVNALLLGDSALYLCASSSGPFQETQYFGPGTRLLVL.

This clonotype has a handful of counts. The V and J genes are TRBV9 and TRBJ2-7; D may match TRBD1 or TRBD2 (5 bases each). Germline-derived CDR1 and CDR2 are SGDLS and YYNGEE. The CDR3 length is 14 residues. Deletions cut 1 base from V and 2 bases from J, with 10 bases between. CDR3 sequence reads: CASSVRDGTYEQYF. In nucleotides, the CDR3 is TGTGCCAGCAGCGTACGGGACGGGACCTACGAGCAGTACTTC.

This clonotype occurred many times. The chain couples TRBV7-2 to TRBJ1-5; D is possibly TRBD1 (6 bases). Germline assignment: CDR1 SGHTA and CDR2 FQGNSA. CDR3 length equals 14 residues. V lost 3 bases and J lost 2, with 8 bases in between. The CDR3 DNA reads TGTGCCAGCAGCTTGCGGGGGCGCAATCAGCCCCAGCATTTT. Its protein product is CASSLRGRNQPQHF.

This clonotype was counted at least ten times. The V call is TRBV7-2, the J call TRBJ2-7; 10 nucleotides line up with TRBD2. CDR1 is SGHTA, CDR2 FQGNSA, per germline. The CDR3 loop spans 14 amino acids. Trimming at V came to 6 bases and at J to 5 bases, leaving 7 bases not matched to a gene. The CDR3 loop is CASSTGTSVHEQYV. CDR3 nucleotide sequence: TGTGCCAGCAGTACCGGGACTAGCGTCCACGAGCAGTACGTC.